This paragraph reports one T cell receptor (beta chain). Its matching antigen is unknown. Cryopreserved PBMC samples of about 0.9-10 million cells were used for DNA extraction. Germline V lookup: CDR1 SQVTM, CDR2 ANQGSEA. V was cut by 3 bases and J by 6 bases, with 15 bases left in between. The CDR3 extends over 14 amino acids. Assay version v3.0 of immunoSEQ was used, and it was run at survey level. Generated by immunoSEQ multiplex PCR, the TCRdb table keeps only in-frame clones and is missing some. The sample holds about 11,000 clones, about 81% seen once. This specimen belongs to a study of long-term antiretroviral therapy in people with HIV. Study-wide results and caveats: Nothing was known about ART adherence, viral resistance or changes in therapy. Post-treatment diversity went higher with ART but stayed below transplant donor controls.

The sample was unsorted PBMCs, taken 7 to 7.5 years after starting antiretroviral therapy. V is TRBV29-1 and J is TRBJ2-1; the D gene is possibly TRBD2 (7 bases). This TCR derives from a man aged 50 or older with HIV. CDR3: CSVEFWGGGNEQFF. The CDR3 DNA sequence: TGCAGCGTTGAGTTCTGGGGAGGGGGCAATGAGCAGTTCTTC.